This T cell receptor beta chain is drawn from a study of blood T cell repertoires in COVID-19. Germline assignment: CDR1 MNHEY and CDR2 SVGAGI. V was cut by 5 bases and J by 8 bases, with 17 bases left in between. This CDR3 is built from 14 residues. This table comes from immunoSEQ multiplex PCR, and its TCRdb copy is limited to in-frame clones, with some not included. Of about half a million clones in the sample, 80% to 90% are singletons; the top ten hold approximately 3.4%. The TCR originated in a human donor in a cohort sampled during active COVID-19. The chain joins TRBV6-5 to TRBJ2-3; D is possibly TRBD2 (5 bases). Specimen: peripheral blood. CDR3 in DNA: TGTGCCAGCAGTCCGGACTTGACTGCGGGTACGCAGTATTTT. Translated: CASSPDLTAGTQYF.